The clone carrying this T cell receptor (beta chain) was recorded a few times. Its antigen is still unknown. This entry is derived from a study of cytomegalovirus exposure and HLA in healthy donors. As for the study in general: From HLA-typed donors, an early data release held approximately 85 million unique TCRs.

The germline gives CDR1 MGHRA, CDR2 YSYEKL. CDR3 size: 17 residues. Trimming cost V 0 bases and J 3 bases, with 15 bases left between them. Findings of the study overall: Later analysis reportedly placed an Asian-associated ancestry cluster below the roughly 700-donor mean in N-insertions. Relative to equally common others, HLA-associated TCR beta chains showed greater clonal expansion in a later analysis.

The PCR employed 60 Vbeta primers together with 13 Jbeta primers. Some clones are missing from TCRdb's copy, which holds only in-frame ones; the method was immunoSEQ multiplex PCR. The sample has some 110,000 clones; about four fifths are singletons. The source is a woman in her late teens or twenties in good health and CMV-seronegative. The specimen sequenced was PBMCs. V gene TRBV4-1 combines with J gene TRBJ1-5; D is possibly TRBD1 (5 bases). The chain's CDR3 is CASSQDSGGWTNQPQHF. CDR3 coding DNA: TGCGCCAGCAGCCAAGATTCGGGGGGATGGACCAATCAGCCCCAGCATTTT.